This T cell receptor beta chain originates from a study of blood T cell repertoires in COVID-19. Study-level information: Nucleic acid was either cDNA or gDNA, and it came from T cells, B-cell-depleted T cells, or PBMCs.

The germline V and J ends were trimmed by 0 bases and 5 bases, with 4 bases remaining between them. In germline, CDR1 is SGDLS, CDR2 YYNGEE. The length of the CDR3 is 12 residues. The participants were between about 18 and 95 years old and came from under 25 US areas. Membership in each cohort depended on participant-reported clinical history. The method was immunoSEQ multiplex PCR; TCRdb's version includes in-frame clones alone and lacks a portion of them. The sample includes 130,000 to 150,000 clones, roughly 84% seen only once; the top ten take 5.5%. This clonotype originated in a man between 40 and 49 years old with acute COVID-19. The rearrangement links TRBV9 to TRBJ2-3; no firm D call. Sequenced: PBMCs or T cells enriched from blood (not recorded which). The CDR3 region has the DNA TGTGCCAGCAGCGTAGCCGGAGATACGCAGTATTTT. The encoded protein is CASSVAGDTQYF.